What follows is one T cell receptor beta chain and its context. Through a sample-barcoded 5' primer and a J-beta primer mix, a second PCR was run for 7 to 11 cycles. TCRdb reprocessed the 5' RACE reads with MiXCR, giving one entry per CDR3 protein. The sample includes some 920,000 distinct CDR3 sequences, roughly 51% of them seen just once. The record originates from a study of blood T cells in healthy people across ages. The clonotype originates from a woman aged 60-70 years in good health. Material for sequencing was blood.

CDR3 in DNA: TGCGCCAGCAGCTTGGGACTATCAAACACCGGGGAGCTGTTTTTT. Its translation is CASSLGLSNTGELFF. The rearrangement uses TRBV5-1 and TRBJ2-2; D may be TRBD2 (5 bases). Germline CDR1 and CDR2: SGHRS and YFSETQ. V shed 0 bases and J shed 2 bases, with 8 bases lying between them. The CDR3 has 15 residues.